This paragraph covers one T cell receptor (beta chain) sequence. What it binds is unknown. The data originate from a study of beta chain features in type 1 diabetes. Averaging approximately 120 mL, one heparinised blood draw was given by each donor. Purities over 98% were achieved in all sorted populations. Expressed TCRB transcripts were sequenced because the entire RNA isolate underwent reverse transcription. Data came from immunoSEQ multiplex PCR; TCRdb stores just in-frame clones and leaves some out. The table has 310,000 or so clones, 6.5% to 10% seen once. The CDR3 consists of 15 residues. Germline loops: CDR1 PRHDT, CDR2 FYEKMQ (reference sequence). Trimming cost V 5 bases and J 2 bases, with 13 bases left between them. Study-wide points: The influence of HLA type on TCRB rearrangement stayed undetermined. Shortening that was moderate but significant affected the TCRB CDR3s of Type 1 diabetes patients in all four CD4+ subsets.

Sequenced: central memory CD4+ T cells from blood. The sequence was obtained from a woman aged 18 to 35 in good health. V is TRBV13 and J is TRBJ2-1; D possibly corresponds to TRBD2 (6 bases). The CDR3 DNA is TGTGCCAGCAGCCACTCGGGACTCGCCTACAATGAGCAGTTCTTC. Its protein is CASSHSGLAYNEQFF.